This TCR beta chain was recovered during a study of CD8 T cells in Susac syndrome. TCR beta from blood CD8+ and CD4+ T cells was sequenced. The multiple sclerosis control group consisted of treatment-naive patients whose relapsing-remitting disease, which was either stable or active, fulfilled revised McDonald criteria. Reverse transcription of roughly 0.45 to 1 ug RNA was carried out with random hexamers. Each CDR3 protein gets one entry after TCRdb re-called the immunoSEQ multiplex PCR reads with MiXCR. The sample lists around 200,000 distinct CDR3 sequences, 95% occurring once. Looked up from germline, CDR1 is DFQATT and CDR2 is SNEGSKA (reference sequence). J lost 5 bases, V lost 4 bases, and 1 base had no gene match. There are 11 residues in the CDR3.

V usage is TRBV20-1 and J usage is TRBJ2-5; 7 nucleotides agree with TRBD1. The source of this sequence is a human donor with multiple sclerosis. Source material: CD4+ T cells from PBMCs. The CDR3: CSAIRGETQYF. As DNA, the CDR3 is TGCAGTGCTATCAGGGGGGAGACCCAGTACTTC.